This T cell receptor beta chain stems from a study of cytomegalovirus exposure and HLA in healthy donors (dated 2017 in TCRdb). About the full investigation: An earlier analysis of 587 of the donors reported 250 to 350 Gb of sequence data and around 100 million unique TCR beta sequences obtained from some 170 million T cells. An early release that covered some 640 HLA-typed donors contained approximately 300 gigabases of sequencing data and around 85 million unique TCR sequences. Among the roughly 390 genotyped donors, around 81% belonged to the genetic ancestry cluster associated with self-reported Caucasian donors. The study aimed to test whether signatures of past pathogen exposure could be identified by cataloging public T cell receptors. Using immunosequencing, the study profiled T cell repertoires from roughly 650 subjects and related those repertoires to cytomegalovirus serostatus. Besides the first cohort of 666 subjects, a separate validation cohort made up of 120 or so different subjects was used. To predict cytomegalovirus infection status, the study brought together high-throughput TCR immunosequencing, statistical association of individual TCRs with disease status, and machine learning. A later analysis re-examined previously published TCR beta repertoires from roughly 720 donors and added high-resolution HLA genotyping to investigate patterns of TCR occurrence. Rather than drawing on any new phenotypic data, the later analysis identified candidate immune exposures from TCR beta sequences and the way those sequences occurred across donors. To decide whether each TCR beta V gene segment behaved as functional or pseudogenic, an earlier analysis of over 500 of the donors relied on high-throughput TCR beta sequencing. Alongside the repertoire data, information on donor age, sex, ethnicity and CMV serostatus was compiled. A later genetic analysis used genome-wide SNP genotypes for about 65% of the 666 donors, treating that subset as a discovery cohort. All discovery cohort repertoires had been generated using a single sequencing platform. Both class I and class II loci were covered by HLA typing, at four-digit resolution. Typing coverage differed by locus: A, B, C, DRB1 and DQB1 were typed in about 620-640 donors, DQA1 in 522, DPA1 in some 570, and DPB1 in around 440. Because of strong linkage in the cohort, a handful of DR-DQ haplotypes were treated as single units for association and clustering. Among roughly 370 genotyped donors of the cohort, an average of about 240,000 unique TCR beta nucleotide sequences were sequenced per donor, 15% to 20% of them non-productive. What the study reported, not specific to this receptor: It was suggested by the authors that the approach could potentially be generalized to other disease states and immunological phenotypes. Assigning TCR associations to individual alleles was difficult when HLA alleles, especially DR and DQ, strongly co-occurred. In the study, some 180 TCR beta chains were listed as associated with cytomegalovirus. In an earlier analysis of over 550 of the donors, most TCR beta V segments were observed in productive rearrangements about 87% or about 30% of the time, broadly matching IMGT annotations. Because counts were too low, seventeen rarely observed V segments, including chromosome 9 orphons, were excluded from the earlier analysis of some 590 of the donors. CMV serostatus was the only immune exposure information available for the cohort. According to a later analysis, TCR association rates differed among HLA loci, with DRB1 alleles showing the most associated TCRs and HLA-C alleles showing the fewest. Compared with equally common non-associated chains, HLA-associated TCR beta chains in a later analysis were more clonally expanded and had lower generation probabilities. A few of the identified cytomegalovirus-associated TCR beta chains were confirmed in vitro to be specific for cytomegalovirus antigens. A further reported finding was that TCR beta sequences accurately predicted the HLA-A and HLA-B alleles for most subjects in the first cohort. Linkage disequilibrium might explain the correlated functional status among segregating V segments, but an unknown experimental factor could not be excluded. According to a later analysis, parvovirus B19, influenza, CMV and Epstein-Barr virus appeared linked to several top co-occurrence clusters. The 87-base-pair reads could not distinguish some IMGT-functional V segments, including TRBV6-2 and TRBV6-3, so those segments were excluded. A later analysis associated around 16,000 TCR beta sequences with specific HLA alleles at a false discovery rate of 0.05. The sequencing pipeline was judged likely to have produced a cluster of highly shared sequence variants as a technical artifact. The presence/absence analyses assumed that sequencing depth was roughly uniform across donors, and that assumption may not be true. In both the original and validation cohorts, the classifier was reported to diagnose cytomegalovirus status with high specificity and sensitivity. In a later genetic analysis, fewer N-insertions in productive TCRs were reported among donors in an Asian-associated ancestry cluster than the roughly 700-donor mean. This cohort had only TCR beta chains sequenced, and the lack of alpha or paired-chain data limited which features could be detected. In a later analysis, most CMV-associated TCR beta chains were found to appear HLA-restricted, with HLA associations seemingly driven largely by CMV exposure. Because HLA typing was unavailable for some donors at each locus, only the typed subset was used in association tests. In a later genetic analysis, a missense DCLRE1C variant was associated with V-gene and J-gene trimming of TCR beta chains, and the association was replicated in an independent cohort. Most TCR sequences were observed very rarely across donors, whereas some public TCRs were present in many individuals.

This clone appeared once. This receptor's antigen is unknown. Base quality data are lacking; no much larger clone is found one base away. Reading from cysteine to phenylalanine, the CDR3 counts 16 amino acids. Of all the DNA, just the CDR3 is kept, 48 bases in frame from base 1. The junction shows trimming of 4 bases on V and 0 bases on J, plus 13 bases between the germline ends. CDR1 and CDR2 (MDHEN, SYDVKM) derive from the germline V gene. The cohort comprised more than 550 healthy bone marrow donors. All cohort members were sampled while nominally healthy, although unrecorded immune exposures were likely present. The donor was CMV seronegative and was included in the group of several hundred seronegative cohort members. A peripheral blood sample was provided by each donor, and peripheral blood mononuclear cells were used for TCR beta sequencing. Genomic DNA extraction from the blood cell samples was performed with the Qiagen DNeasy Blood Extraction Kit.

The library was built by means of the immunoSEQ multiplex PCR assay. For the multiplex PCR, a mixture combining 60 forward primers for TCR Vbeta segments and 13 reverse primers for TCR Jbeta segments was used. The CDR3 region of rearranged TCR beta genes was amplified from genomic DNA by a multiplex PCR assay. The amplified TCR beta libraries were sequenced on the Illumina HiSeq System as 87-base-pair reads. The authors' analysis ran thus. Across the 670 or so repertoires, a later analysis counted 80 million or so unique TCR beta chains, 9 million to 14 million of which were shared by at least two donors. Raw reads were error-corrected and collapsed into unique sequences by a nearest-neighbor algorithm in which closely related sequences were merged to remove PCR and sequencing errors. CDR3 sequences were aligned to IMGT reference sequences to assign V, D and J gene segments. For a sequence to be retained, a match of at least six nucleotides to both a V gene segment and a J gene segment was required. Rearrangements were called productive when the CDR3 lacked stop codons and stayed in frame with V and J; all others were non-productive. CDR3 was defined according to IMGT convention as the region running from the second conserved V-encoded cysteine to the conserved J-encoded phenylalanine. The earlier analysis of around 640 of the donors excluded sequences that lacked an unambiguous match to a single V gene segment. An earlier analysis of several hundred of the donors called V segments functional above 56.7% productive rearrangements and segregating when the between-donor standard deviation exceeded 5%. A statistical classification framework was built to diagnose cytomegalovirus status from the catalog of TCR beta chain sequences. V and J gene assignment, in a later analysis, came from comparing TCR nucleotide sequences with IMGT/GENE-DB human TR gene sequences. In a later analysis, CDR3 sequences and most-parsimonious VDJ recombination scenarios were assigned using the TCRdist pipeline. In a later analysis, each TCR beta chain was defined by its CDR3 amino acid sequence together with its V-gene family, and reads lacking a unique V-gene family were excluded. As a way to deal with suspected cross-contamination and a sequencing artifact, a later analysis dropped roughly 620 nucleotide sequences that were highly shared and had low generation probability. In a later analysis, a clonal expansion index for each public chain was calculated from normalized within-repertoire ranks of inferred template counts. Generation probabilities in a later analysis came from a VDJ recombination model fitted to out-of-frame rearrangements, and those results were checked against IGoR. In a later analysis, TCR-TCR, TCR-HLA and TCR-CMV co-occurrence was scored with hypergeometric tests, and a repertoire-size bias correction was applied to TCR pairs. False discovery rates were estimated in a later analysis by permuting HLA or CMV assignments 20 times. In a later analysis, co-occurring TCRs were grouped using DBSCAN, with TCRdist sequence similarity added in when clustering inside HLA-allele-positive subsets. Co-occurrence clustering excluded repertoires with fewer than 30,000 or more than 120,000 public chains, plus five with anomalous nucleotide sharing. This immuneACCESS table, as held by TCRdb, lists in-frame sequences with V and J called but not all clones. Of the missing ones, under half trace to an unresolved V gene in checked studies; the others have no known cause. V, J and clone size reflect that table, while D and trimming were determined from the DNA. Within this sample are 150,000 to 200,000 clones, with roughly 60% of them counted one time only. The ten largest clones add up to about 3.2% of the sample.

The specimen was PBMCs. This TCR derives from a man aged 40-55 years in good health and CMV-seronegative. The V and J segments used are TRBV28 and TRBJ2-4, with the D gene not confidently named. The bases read TGTGCCAGCAGTTCATCGACACACATAGCCAAAAACATTCAGTACTTC. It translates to CASSSSTHIAKNIQYF.